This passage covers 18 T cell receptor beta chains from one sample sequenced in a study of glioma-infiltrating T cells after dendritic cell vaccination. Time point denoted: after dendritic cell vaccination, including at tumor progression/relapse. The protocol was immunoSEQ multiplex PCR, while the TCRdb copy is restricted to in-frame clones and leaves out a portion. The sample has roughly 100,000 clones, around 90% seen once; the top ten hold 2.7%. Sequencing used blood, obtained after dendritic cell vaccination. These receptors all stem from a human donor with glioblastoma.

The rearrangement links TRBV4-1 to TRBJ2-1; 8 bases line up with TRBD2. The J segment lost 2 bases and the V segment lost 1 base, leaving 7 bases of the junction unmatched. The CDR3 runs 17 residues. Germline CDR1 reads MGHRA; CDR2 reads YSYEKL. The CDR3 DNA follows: TGCGCCAGCAGCCAAGTTCCCGGGGGGGCCCCCTACAATGAGCAGTTCTTC. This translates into CASSQVPGGAPYNEQFF.

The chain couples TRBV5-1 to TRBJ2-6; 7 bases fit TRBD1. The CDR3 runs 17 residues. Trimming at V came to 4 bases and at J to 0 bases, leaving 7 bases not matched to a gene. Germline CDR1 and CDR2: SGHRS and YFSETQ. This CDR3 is CASSTGQPGSGANVLTF. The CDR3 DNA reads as TGCGCCAGCAGCACGGGACAGCCCGGCTCTGGGGCCAACGTCCTGACTTTC. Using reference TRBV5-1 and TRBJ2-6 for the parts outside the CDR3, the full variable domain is KAGVTQTPRYLIKTRGQQVTLSCSPISGHRSVSWYQQTPGQGLQFLFEYFSETQRNKGNFPGRFSGRQFSNSRSEMNVSTLELGDSALYLCASSTGQPGSGANVLTFGAGSRLTVL.

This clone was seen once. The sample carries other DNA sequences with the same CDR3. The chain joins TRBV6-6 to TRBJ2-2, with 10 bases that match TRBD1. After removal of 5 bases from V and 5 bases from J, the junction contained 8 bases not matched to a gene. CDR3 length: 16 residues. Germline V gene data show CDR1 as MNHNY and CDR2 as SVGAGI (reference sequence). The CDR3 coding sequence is TGTGCCAGCAGTCCACCGGGACAGGGGAGGACCGGGGAGCTGTTTTTT. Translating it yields CASSPPGQGRTGELFF.

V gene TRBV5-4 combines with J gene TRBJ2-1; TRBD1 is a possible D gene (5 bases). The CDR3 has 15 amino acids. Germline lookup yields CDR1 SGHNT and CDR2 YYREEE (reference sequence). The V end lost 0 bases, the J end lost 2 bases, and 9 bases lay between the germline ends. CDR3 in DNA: TGTGCCAGCAGCTTGGAAGGGGCTACCTACAATGAGCAGTTCTTC. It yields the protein CASSLEGATYNEQFF.

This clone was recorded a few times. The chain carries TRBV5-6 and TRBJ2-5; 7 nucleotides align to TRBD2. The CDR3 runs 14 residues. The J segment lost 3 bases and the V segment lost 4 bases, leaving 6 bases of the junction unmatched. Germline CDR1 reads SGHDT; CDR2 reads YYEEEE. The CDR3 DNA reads TGTGCCAGCAGCCCACTAGCGTTGGAAGAGACCCAGTACTTC. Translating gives CASSPLALEETQYF.

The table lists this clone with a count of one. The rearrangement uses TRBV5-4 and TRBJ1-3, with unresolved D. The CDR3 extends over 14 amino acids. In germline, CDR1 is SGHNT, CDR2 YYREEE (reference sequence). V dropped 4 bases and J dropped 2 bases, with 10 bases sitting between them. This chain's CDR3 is CASSPGSPGNTIYF. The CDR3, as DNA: TGTGCCAGCAGCCCCGGGTCTCCTGGAAACACCATATATTTT.

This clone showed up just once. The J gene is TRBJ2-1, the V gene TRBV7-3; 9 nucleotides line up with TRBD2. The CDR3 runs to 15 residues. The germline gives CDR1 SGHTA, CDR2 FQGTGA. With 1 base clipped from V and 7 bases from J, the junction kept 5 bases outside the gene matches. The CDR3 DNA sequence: TGTGCCAGCAGCTTAATGCGGGGGGGCTCAAATGAGCAGTTCTTC. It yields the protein CASSLMRGGSNEQFF.

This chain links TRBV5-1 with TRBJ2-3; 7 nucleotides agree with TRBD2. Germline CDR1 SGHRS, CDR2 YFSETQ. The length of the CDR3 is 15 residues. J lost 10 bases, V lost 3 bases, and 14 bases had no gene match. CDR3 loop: CASSWDYDSPTAQYF. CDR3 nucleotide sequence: TGCGCCAGCAGCTGGGACTATGACAGCCCGACGGCGCAGTATTTT.

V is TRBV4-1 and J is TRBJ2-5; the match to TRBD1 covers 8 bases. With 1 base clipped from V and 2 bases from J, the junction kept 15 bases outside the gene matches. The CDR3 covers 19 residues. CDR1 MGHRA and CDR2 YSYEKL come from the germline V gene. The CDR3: CASSQVGQGAVRGQETQYF. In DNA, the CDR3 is TGCGCCAGCAGCCAAGTAGGGCAGGGGGCAGTGCGGGGTCAAGAGACCCAGTACTTC.

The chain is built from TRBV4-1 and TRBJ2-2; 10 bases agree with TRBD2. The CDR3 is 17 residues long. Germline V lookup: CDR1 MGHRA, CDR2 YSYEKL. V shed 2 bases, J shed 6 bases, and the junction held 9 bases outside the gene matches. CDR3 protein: CASSQIRSGRAPGELFF. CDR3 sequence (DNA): TGCGCCAGCAGCCAAATAAGAAGCGGGAGGGCCCCCGGGGAGCTGTTTTTT.

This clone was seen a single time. The CDR3 region is CASRSPGLNTGELFF. CDR3 bases: TGCGCCAGCAGGAGCCCGGGACTTAACACCGGGGAGCTGTTTTTT. The rearrangement links TRBV5-1 to TRBJ2-2, with D perhaps TRBD2 (6 bases). V was trimmed by 5 bases and J by 2 bases, leaving 13 bases between them. The CDR3 totals 15 residues. Looked up from germline, CDR1 is SGHRS and CDR2 is YFSETQ.

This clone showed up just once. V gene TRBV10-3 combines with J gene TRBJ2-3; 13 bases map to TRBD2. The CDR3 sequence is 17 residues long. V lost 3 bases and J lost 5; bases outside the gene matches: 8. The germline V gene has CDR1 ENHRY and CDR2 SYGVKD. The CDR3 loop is CAISERLAGGVGDTQYF. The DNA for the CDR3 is TGTGCCATCAGTGAAAGACTAGCGGGGGGCGTCGGAGATACGCAGTATTTT.

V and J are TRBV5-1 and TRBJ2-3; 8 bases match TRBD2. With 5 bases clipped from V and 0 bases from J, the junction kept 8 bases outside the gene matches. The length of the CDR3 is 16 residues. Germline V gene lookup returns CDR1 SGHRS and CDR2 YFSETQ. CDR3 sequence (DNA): TGCGCCAGCAGACCTGCGGCTAGCGGGAGCACAGATACGCAGTATTTT. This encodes CASRPAASGSTDTQYF.

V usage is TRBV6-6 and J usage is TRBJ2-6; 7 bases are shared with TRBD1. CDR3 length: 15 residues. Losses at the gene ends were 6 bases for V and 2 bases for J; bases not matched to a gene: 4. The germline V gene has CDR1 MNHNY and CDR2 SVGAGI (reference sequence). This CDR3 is CASSATGTGANVLTF. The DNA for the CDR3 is TGTGCCAGCAGCGCGACAGGGACTGGGGCCAACGTCCTGACTTTC.

Here the CDR3 reads CAWSSGTSGRSQETQYF. The CDR3 DNA is TGTGCCTGGAGTTCTGGGACTAGCGGGAGAAGCCAAGAGACCCAGTACTTC. The chain couples TRBV30 to TRBJ2-5; 14 bases agree with TRBD2. Trimming removed 2 bases from V and 1 base from J; junction bases left unmatched: 6. The CDR3 sequence is 17 residues long. The germline CDR1 and CDR2 sequences are GTSNPN and SVGIG (reference sequence).

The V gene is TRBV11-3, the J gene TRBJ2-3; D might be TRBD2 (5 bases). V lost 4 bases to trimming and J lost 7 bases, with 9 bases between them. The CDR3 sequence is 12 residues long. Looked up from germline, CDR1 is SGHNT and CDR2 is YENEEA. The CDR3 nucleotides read TGTGCCAGCAGCTCGGGGAAAAATACGCAGTATTTT. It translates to CASSSGKNTQYF.

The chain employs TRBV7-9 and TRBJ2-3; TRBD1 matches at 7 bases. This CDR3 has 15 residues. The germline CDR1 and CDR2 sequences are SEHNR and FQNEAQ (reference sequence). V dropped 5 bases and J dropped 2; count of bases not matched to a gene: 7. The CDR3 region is CASSLRQGNTDTQYF. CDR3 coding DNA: TGTGCCAGCAGCCTCCGACAGGGTAACACAGATACGCAGTATTTT.

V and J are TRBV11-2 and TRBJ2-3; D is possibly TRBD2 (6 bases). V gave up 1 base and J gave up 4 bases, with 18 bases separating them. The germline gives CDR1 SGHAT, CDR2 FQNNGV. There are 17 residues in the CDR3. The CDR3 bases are TGTGCCAGCAGCTTAGCCCCGGGGGTGCCGGGAGCAGATACGCAGTATTTT. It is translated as CASSLAPGVPGADTQYF.